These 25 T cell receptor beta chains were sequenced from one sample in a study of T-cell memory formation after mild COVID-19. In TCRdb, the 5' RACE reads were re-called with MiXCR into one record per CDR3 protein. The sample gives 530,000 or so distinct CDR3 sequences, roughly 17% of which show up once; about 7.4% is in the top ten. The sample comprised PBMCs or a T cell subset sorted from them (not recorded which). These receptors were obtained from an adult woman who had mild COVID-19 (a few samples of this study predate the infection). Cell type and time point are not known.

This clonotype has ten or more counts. CDR3: CASSPGTGQQYF. The CDR3 DNA is TGTGCCAGCAGTCCTGGTACAGGGCAGCAGTACTTC. The V and J genes are TRBV6-5 and TRBJ2-7; tentatively, D is TRBD1 (6 bases). Germline loops: CDR1 MNHEY, CDR2 SVGAGI. The CDR3 extends over 12 amino acids. V shed 5 bases and J shed 8 bases, with 13 bases lying between them.

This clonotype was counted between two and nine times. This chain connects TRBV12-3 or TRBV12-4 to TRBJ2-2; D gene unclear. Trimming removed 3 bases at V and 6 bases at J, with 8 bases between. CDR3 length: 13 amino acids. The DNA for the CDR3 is TGTGCCAGCAGTTTTCAGTTTGCCGGGGAGCTGTTTTTT. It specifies CASSFQFAGELFF.

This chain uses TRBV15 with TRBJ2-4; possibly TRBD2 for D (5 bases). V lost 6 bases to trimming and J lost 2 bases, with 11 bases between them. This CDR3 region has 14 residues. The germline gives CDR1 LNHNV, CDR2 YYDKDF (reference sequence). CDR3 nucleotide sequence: TGTGCCACCAGGAGGGAAGGGTCCAAAAACATTCAGTACTTC. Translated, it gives CATRREGSKNIQYF.

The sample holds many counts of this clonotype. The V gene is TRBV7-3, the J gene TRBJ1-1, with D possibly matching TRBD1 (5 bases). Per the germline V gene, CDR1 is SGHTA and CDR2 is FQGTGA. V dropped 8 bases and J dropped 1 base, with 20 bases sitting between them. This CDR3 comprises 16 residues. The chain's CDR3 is CASSGMRIRWNTEAFF. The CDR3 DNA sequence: TGTGCCAGCTCAGGGATGAGAATACGTTGGAACACTGAAGCTTTCTTT.

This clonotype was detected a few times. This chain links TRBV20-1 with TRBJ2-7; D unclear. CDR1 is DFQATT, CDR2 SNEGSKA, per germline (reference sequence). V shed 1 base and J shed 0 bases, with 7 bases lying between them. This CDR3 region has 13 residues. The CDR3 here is CSARGMISYEQYF. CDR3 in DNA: TGCAGTGCTAGAGGAATGATCTCCTACGAGCAGTACTTC.

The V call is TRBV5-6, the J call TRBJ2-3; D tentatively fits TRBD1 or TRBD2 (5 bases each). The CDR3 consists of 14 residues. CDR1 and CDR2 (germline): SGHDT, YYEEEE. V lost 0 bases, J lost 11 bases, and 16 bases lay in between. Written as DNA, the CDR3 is TGTGCCAGCAGCTTGGACACCTCGGGACGGGGGCAGTATTTT. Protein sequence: CASSLDTSGRGQYF.

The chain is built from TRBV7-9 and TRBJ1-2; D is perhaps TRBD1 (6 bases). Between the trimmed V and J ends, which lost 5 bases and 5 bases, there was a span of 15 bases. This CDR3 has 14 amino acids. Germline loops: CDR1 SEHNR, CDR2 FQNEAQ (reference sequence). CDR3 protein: CASSGGQEPYGYTF. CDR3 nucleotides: TGTGCCAGCAGCGGGGGACAAGAACCTTATGGCTACACCTTC.

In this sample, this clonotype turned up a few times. The CDR3, as DNA: TGTGCCAGCAGCCAAGTTACCCTCCACTTT. Protein product: CASSQVTLHF. V is TRBV14 and J is TRBJ1-6, with D hard to call. This CDR3 has 10 residues. Trimming shortened V by 1 base and J by 14 bases, and 3 bases separated the two germline ends. Germline CDR1 and CDR2: SGHDN and FVKESK. Using reference TRBV14 and TRBJ1-6 for the parts outside the CDR3, the full variable domain is EAGVTQFPSHSVIEKGQTVTLRCDPISGHDNLYWYRRVMGKEIKFLLHFVKESKQDESGMPNNRFLAERTGGTYSTLKVQPAELEDSGVYFCASSQVTLHFGNGTRLTVT.

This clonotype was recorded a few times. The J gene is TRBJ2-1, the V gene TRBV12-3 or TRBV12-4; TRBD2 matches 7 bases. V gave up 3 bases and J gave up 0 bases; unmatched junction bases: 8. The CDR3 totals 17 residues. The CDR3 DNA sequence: TGTGCCAGCAGTTTCGCTAGCGGCAGGAACTCCTACAATGAGCAGTTCTTC. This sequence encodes CASSFASGRNSYNEQFF.

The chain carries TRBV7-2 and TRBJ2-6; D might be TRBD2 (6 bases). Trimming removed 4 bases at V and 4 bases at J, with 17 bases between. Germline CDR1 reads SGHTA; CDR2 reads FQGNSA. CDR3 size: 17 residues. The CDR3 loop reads CASSYQGGGHGANVLTF. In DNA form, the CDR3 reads TGTGCCAGCAGCTACCAGGGCGGAGGGCACGGGGCCAACGTCCTGACTTTC.

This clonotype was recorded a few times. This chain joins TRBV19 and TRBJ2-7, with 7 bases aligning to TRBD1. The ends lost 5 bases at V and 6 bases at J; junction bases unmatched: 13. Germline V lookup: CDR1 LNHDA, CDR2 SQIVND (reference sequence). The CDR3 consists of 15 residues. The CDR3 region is CASSEPRGRGIEQYF. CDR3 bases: TGTGCCAGTAGTGAACCAAGGGGGCGCGGAATCGAGCAGTACTTC.

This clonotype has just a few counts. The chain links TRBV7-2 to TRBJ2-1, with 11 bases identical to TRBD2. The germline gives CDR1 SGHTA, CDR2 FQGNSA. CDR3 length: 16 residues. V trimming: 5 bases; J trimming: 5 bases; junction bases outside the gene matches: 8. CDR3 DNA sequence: TGTGCCAGCAGCCCCGCCGGGACTAGCGGAAACAATGAGCAGTTCTTC. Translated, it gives CASSPAGTSGNNEQFF.

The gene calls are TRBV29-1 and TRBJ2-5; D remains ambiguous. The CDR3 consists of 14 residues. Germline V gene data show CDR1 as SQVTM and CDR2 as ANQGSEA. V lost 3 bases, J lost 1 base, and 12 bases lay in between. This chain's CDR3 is CSVDHHGVQETQYF. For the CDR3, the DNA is TGCAGCGTTGACCACCACGGAGTCCAAGAGACCCAGTACTTC. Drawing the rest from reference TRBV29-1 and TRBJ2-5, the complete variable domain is SAVISQKPSRDICQRGTSLTIQCQVDSQVTMMFWYRQQPGQSLTLIATANQGSEATYESGFVIDKFPISRPNLTFSTLTVSNMSPEDSSIYLCSVDHHGVQETQYFGPGTRLLVL.

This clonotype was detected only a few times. The CDR3 DNA follows: TGTGCCAGCGAACCACTGGGGCAGGGCAAGAATGGCTACACCTTC. This gives the protein CASEPLGQGKNGYTF. This chain uses TRBV7-9 with TRBJ1-2; tentative D call: TRBD1 (5 bases). The CDR3 covers 15 residues. Germline V gene lookup returns CDR1 SEHNR and CDR2 FQNEAQ (reference sequence). V gave up 8 bases and J gave up 6 bases, with 22 bases separating them.

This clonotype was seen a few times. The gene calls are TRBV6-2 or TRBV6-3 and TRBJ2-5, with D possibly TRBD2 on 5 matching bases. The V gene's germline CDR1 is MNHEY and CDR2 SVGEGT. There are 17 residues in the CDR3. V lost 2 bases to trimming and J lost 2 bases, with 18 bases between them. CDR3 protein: CASSYHTFGVTQETQYF. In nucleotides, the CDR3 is TGTGCCAGCAGTTACCACACTTTCGGGGTAACACAAGAGACCCAGTACTTC.

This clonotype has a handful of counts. CDR3 protein: CASSLGTGVSPLHF. CDR3 nucleotides: TGTGCCAGCAGCCTCGGGACAGGGGTTTCACCCCTCCACTTT. This chain joins TRBV11-2 and TRBJ1-6; 10 bases are a match to TRBD1. In germline, CDR1 is SGHAT, CDR2 FQNNGV. The CDR3 runs to 14 residues. After removal of 5 bases from V and 9 bases from J, the junction contained 4 bases not matched to a gene.

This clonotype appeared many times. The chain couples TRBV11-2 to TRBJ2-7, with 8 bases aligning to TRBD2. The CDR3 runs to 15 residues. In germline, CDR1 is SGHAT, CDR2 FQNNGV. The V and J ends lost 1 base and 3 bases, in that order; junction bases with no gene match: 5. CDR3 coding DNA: TGTGCCAGCAGCTTAGTAATAGCGGGGAACTACGAGCAGTACTTC. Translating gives CASSLVIAGNYEQYF.

The CDR3 spells CASSLSIAHRDSTYNSPLHF. The CDR3, as DNA: TGTGCCAGCAGTTTGTCCATCGCCCACAGGGATTCAACCTATAATTCACCCCTCCACTTT. This chain uses TRBV27 with TRBJ1-6; a weak D match, TRBD1 (6 bases). The germline V gene encodes CDR1 MNHEY and CDR2 SMNVEV (reference sequence). CDR3 length: 20 residues. Trimming removed 3 bases at V and 2 bases at J, with 23 bases between.

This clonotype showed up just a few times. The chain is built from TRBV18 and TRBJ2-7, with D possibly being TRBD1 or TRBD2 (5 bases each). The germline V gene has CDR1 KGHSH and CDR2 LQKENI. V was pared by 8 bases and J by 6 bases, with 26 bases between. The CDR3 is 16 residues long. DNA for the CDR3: TGTGCCAGCGCTCCGGGATTTGGGGGATTTTTGGGCGAGCAGTACTTC. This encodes CASAPGFGGFLGEQYF.

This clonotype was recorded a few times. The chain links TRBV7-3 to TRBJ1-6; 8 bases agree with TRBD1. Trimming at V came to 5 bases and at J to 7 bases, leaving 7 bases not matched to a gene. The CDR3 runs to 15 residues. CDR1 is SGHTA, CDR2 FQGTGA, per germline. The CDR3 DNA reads TGTGCCAGCAGCCCCTCCGGGACAGGAAATTCACCCCTCCACTTT. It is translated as CASSPSGTGNSPLHF.

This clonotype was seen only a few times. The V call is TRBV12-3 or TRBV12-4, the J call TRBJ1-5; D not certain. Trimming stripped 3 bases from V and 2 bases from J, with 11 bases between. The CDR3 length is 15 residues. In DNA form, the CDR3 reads TGTGCCAGCAGTTTTTTGGGGATGGGCAATCAGCCCCAGCATTTT. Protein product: CASSFLGMGNQPQHF.

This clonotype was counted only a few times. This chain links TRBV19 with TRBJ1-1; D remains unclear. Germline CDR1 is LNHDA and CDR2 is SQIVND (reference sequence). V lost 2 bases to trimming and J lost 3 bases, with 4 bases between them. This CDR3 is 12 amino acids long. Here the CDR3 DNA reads TGTGCCAGTAGTATATCTTACACTGAAGCTTTCTTT. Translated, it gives CASSISYTEAFF.

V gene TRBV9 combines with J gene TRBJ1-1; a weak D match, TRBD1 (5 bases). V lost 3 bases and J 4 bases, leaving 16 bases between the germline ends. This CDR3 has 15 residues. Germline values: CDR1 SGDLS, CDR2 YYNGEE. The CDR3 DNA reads TGTGCCAGCAGCGGGGCGGGGGGAAGTACCACTGAAGCTTTCTTT. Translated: CASSGAGGSTTEAFF. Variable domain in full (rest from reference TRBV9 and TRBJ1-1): DSGVTQTPKHLITATGQRVTLRCSPRSGDLSVYWYQQSLDQGLQFLIQYYNGEERAKGNILERFSAQQFPDLHSELNLSSLELGDSALYFCASSGAGGSTTEAFFGQGTRLTVV.

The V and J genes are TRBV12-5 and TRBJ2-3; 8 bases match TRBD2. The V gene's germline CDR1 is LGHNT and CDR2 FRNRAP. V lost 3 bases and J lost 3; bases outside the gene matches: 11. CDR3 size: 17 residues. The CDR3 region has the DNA TGTGCTAGTGGTTTCTCCTTAGCGGGACGAGGAACAGATACGCAGTATTTT. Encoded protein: CASGFSLAGRGTDTQYF.

CDR3 nucleotides: TGCGCCAGCAGCTTGAGGTTGGGGTTCGACACTGAAGCTTTCTTT. Translating gives CASSLRLGFDTEAFF. The gene calls are TRBV5-1 and TRBJ1-1; D unresolved. Trimming removed 1 base from V and 3 bases from J, with 13 bases in between. This CDR3 comprises 15 residues. CDR1 is SGHRS, CDR2 YFSETQ, per germline. Supplemented by reference TRBV5-1 and TRBJ1-1, the full variable domain reads KAGVTQTPRYLIKTRGQQVTLSCSPISGHRSVSWYQQTPGQGLQFLFEYFSETQRNKGNFPGRFSGRQFSNSRSEMNVSTLELGDSALYLCASSLRLGFDTEAFFGQGTRLTVV.